The 23 T cell receptor beta chains below were found in one sample sequenced in a study of blood T cell repertoires in COVID-19. Sequenced by immunoSEQ multiplex PCR; TCRdb stores in-frame clones only, minus some. The sample lists under 350,000 clones, roughly 89% occurring once. The sample was peripheral blood. These receptors were taken from a man in his forties with acute or convalescent COVID-19.

This chain uses TRBV12-3 or TRBV12-4 with TRBJ2-7; D might be TRBD1 (6 bases). Deletions cut 8 bases from V and 3 bases from J, with 14 bases between. The CDR3 loop spans 13 amino acids. CDR3 nucleotides: TGTGCCAGCCGGAGAGGGGGAAGCTACGAGCAGTACTTC. Encoded protein: CASRRGGSYEQYF.

This chain joins TRBV4-1 and TRBJ1-2; 9 bases are a match to TRBD1. J gave up 4 bases and V 0 bases, and 3 bases lay outside the gene matches. Germline lookup yields CDR1 MGHRA and CDR2 YSYEKL. The CDR3 contains 15 residues. CDR3 loop: CASSQDGTGLYGYTF. The CDR3 bases are TGCGCCAGCAGCCAAGATGGGACAGGGCTCTATGGCTACACCTTC.

The chain has TRBV6-1 and TRBJ2-7; 10 bases line up with TRBD1. V was clipped by 4 bases and J by 1 base; unmatched bases: 10. The CDR3 extends over 17 amino acids. The germline V gene encodes CDR1 MNHNS and CDR2 SASEGT. CDR3 nucleotides: TGTGCCAGCAGTGCCCTACCGGGACAGGGGACATCCTACGAGCAGTACTTC. Translated: CASSALPGQGTSYEQYF.

The rearrangement uses TRBV4-1 and TRBJ2-7, with TRBD1 matching over 8 bases. The CDR3 contains 15 residues. Germline V lookup: CDR1 MGHRA, CDR2 YSYEKL. The trim removed 2 bases at V and 7 bases at J, leaving 10 bases unmatched. The CDR3 here is CASSQSRDRPPEQYF. CDR3 sequence (DNA): TGCGCCAGCAGCCAATCGCGGGACAGGCCCCCGGAGCAGTACTTC.

This chain joins TRBV20-1 and TRBJ2-1; 7 bases are shared with TRBD2. The CDR3 has 16 amino acids. The V gene end was trimmed by 3 bases and the J gene end by 4 bases; junction bases not matched to a gene: 12. Germline V gives CDR1 DFQATT, CDR2 SNEGSKA (reference sequence). In DNA, the CDR3 is TGCAGTGCTAGTAGCCTAGCGGCGAATTCATACAATGAGCAGTTCTTC. Its translation: CSASSLAANSYNEQFF.

The J gene is TRBJ1-1, the V gene TRBV12-3 or TRBV12-4; a possible D gene is TRBD1 (6 bases). V was clipped by 7 bases and J by 4 bases, with 13 bases between them. This CDR3 contains 13 residues. The CDR3 coding sequence is TGTGCCAGCACCACGGGGGGCATCACTGAAGCTTTCTTT. Translation: CASTTGGITEAFF.

The chain couples TRBV5-1 to TRBJ1-3; a weak D match, TRBD1 (5 bases). Germline loops: CDR1 SGHRS, CDR2 YFSETQ. The length of the CDR3 is 16 residues. Trimming stripped 4 bases from V and 2 bases from J, with 16 bases between. The CDR3 DNA sequence: TGCGCCAGCAGCCCTACCTACAGGTGGGCTGGAAACACCATATATTTT. The encoded protein is CASSPTYRWAGNTIYF.

This clone was counted a few times. V usage is TRBV27 and J usage is TRBJ1-1; D remains ambiguous. This CDR3 has 13 amino acids. Germline V gives CDR1 MNHEY, CDR2 SMNVEV (reference sequence). Trimming left V 3 bases short and J 1 base short, with 6 bases between. In nucleotides, the CDR3 is TGTGCCAGCAGTTTCGCGAAGAACACTGAAGCTTTCTTT. Its translation: CASSFAKNTEAFF.

This chain uses TRBV20-1 with TRBJ1-1; TRBD1 might be the D (5 bases). Germline CDR1 and CDR2: DFQATT and SNEGSKA (reference sequence). This CDR3 has 11 residues. Trimming cost V 7 bases and J 4 bases, with 10 bases left between them. Here the CDR3 reads CSGRVGTEAFF. The DNA of the CDR3 is TGCAGTGGCAGGGTTGGCACTGAAGCTTTCTTT.

V is TRBV30 and J is TRBJ1-2; maybe TRBD1 (5 bases). CDR1 is GTSNPN, CDR2 SVGIG, per germline (reference sequence). The CDR3 covers 13 residues. V was shortened by 3 bases and J by 8 bases, with 16 bases between the two germline ends. CDR3 in amino acids: CAWSLPVRVGYTF. The DNA for the CDR3 is TGTGCCTGGAGCCTTCCGGTCAGGGTGGGCTACACCTTC. The full variable domain, rest sourced from reference TRBV30 and TRBJ1-2, is SQTIHQWPATLVQPVGSPLSLECTVEGTSNPNLYWYRQAAGRGLQLLFYSVGIGQISSEVPQNLSASRPQDRQFILSSKKLLLSDSGFYLCAWSLPVRVGYTFGSGTRLTVV.

The J gene is TRBJ1-3, the V gene TRBV9; unclear D gene. The CDR3 extends over 15 amino acids. Germline V gene lookup returns CDR1 SGDLS and CDR2 YYNGEE. The V end lost 0 bases, the J end lost 6 bases, and 13 bases lay between the germline ends. The DNA for the CDR3 is TGTGCCAGCAGCGTAGCAGGCCCTCCCCTAAACACCATATATTTT. Translating it yields CASSVAGPPLNTIYF. Full variable domain (outside the CDR3, taken from reference TRBV9 and TRBJ1-3): DSGVTQTPKHLITATGQRVTLRCSPRSGDLSVYWYQQSLDQGLQFLIQYYNGEERAKGNILERFSAQQFPDLHSELNLSSLELGDSALYFCASSVAGPPLNTIYFGEGSWLTVV.

Only a few counts were recorded for this clone. This chain links TRBV11-2 with TRBJ2-1; D gene uncertain. V lost 1 base and J 9 bases, leaving 13 bases between the germline ends. The CDR3 runs 14 residues. The germline V gene encodes CDR1 SGHAT and CDR2 FQNNGV. The DNA for the CDR3 is TGTGCCAGCAGCTTAGGAACGGGTCTCGGTGAGCAGTTCTTC. Translating it yields CASSLGTGLGEQFF. Using reference TRBV11-2 and TRBJ2-1 for the parts outside the CDR3, the full variable domain is EAGVAQSPRYKIIEKRQSVAFWCNPISGHATLYWYQQILGQGPKLLIQFQNNGVVDDSQLPKDRFSAERLKGVDSTLKIQPAKLEDSAVYLCASSLGTGLGEQFFGPGTRLTVL.

This clone was found once. The V call is TRBV2, the J call TRBJ1-2, with 10 bases matching TRBD1. V shed 8 bases and J 7 bases; nucleotides not matched to a gene: 4. This CDR3 is built from 12 residues. Germline CDR1 is SNHLY and CDR2 is FYNNEI. The CDR3 loop is CASRDRGPGYTF. The CDR3 DNA sequence: TGTGCCAGCCGCGACAGGGGGCCTGGCTACACCTTC.

The chain is built from TRBV6-5 and TRBJ1-1, with 9 nucleotides matching TRBD1. The V and J ends lost 8 bases and 3 bases, in that order; junction bases with no gene match: 4. CDR1 and CDR2 from the germline V gene are MNHEY and SVGAGI. This CDR3 comprises 13 residues. This CDR3 reads CASHRGLDTEAFF. DNA for the CDR3: TGTGCCAGCCACAGGGGGCTTGACACTGAAGCTTTCTTT.

V gene TRBV5-1 combines with J gene TRBJ1-2; 7 bases match TRBD1. V was clipped by 4 bases and J by 4 bases; unmatched bases: 4. Germline values: CDR1 SGHRS, CDR2 YFSETQ. The CDR3 covers 13 residues. CDR3 DNA sequence: TGCGCCAGCAGCAAGGGACAGTCCTATGGCTACACCTTC. It specifies CASSKGQSYGYTF.

This chain uses TRBV19 with TRBJ1-1; D gene unclear. CDR3 length: 15 residues. Germline V gene data show CDR1 as LNHDA and CDR2 as SQIVND (reference sequence). Between the trimmed V and J ends, which lost 3 bases and 0 bases, there was a span of 11 bases. The CDR3 region is CASSINRRLNTEAFF. For the CDR3, the DNA is TGTGCCAGTAGTATCAATCGCAGGTTGAACACTGAAGCTTTCTTT. The variable domain in full, completed from reference TRBV19 and TRBJ1-1, reads DGGITQSPKYLFRKEGQNVTLSCEQNLNHDAMYWYRQDPGQGLRLIYYSQIVNDFQKGDIAEGYSVSREKKESFPLTVTSAQKNPTAFYLCASSINRRLNTEAFFGQGTRLTVV.

The rearrangement uses TRBV24-1 and TRBJ1-5; D uncertain. V was trimmed by 6 bases and J by 1 base, leaving 12 bases between them. Germline CDR1 KGHDR, CDR2 SFDVKD. The CDR3 loop spans 15 amino acids. The CDR3 DNA reads as TGTGCCACCAGTAGAAGTGGGGAGAGCAATCAGCCCCAGCATTTT. Translating it yields CATSRSGESNQPQHF.

The CDR3 region has the DNA TGTGCCAGCAGTACAGGACAGGGGATAACAGATACGCAGTATTTT. It encodes CASSTGQGITDTQYF. This chain links TRBV2 with TRBJ2-3; 9 nucleotides align to TRBD1. After removal of 5 bases from V and 3 bases from J, the junction contained 6 bases not matched to a gene. This CDR3 contains 15 residues. Germline CDR1 reads SNHLY; CDR2 reads FYNNEI.

This clone has more than one count but fewer than ten. Additional DNA sequences in this sample encode the identical CDR3. This chain connects TRBV11-3 to TRBJ1-1; no reliable D call. The V and J ends lost 1 base and 4 bases respectively, with 7 bases between them. The CDR3 spans 13 residues. Germline assignment: CDR1 SGHNT and CDR2 YENEEA. In DNA form, the CDR3 reads TGTGCCAGCAGCTTAGGGCCAGGCACTGAAGCTTTCTTT. This sequence encodes CASSLGPGTEAFF.

This clone was seen only once. The chain uses TRBV4-1 and TRBJ1-2; 10 nucleotides match TRBD1. The CDR3 runs to 16 residues. The V and J ends lost 2 bases and 7 bases, in that order; junction bases with no gene match: 10. Germline V gene data show CDR1 as MGHRA and CDR2 as YSYEKL. For the CDR3, the DNA is TGCGCCAGCAGCCAATCCGAGAGGGACAGGGGATCTGGCTACACCTTC. Protein: CASSQSERDRGSGYTF.

This chain uses TRBV4-1 with TRBJ1-2; 9 positions match TRBD1. The CDR3 consists of 15 residues. CDR1 and CDR2 from the germline V gene are MGHRA and YSYEKL. Unmatched junction bases numbered 14, after V lost 7 bases and J lost 8 bases. The CDR3 DNA reads as TGCGCCAGCAACCTCTCACTATACAGGGGGCAGGGCTACACCTTC. It translates to CASNLSLYRGQGYTF.

V is TRBV7-3 and J is TRBJ2-6, with 9 bases lining up with TRBD1. The germline V gene has CDR1 SGHTA and CDR2 FQGTGA. V dropped 0 bases and J dropped 0; count of bases not matched to a gene: 3. This CDR3 contains 18 residues. The CDR3 is CASSLTGTGFSGANVLTF. The CDR3 DNA reads TGTGCCAGCAGCTTAACTGGGACAGGGTTCTCTGGGGCCAACGTCCTGACTTTC.

J is TRBJ1-2 and V is TRBV5-1; 7 bases fit TRBD1. The CDR3 has 15 residues. Germline V gene lookup returns CDR1 SGHRS and CDR2 YFSETQ. After removal of 6 bases from V and 4 bases from J, the junction contained 12 bases not matched to a gene. The CDR3 nucleotides read TGCGCCAGCACCCAAGACGGGACAGCGATCTATGGCTACACCTTC. Protein product: CASTQDGTAIYGYTF.